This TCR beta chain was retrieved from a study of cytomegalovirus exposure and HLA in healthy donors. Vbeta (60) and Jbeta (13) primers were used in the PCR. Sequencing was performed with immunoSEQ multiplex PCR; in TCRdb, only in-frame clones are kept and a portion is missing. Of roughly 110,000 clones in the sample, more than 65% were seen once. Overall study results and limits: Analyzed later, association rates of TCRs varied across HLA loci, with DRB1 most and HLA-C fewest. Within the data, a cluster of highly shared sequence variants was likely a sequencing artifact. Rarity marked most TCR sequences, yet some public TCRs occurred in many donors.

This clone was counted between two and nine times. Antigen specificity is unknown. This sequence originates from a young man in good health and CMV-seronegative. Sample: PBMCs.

The CDR3 DNA reads as TGTGCCAGCAGCTTGTGGGCGGGGAACACTGAAGCTTTCTTT. This sequence encodes CASSLWAGNTEAFF. The chain is built from TRBV5-5 and TRBJ1-1; D gene unclear. V shed 1 base and J shed 1 base, with 8 bases lying between them. CDR1 SGHKS and CDR2 YYEKEE come from the germline V gene (reference sequence). The CDR3 contains 14 residues.